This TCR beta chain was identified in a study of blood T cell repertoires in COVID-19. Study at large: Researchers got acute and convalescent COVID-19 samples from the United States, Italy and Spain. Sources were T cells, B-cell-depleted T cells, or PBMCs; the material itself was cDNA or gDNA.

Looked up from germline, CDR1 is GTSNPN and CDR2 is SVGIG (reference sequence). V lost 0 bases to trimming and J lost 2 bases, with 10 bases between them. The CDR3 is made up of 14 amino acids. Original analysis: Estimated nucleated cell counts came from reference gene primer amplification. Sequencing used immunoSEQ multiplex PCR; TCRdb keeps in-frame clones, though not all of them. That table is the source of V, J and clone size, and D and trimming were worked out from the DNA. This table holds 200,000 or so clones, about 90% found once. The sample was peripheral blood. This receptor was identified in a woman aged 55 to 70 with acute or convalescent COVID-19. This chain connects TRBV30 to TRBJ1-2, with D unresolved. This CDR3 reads CAWSVRPVNYGYTF. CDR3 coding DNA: TGTGCCTGGAGTGTACGCCCGGTGAACTATGGCTACACCTTC.